What follows are 16 T cell receptor beta chains derived from one specimen sequenced in a study of shared clonotypes between healthy human individuals. The protocol was immunoSEQ multiplex PCR, while the TCRdb copy is restricted to in-frame clones and leaves out a portion. The repertoire holds fewer than 2.5 million clones, with 93% as singletons. The material sequenced was naive CD4+ T cells from PBMCs. Indicated subset: CD45RA+ positively selected. The receptors shown here come from a young man in good health. Some clones in this sample may be carry-over from other donors' samples.

This chain uses TRBV4-1 with TRBJ1-2; perhaps TRBD1 as D (5 bases). The CDR3 is 17 residues long. Per the germline V gene, CDR1 is MGHRA and CDR2 is YSYEKL. V was pared by 0 bases and J by 1 base, with 15 bases between. As DNA, the CDR3 is TGCGCCAGCAGCCAAGATCGGGGGAGGGGAGATAACTATGGCTACACCTTC. Translated: CASSQDRGRGDNYGYTF.

J is TRBJ2-3 and V is TRBV5-6; D is uncertain. Germline CDR1 reads SGHDT; CDR2 reads YYEEEE. The CDR3 totals 18 residues. The V and J ends lost 2 bases and 4 bases respectively, with 23 bases between them. The CDR3 reads CASSFGPWSASRADTQYF. In DNA, the CDR3 is TGTGCCAGCAGCTTTGGCCCCTGGTCGGCCTCCCGGGCAGATACGCAGTATTTT.

The V and J genes are TRBV7-3 and TRBJ2-7; tentative D call: TRBD1 (5 bases). This CDR3 has 14 amino acids. V was clipped by 5 bases and J by 0 bases, with 11 bases between them. In germline, CDR1 is SGHTA, CDR2 FQGTGA. The CDR3 sequence is CASSQSRDSYEQYF. CDR3 nucleotide sequence: TGTGCCAGCAGCCAGTCCAGGGACTCCTACGAGCAGTACTTC.

The rearrangement links TRBV28 to TRBJ1-2; 7 nucleotides agree with TRBD1. The CDR3 is 14 amino acids. CDR1 MDHEN and CDR2 SYDVKM come from the germline V gene. The J segment lost 8 bases and the V segment lost 4 bases, leaving 10 bases of the junction unmatched. CDR3 sequence (DNA): TGTGCCAGCAGTTACCATGACAGGGACCCCGGCTACACCTTC. It codes for CASSYHDRDPGYTF.

The J gene is TRBJ2-1, the V gene TRBV14; D is ambiguous. The CDR3 covers 16 residues. CDR1 and CDR2 (germline): SGHDN, FVKESK. V was shortened by 2 bases and J by 2 bases, with 13 bases between the two germline ends. CDR3 nucleotide sequence: TGTGCCAGCAGCCAAATCGGGTCCCATACCTACAATGAGCAGTTCTTC. Translation gives CASSQIGSHTYNEQFF.

The chain is built from TRBV6-1 and TRBJ1-2; possibly TRBD1 for D (5 bases). This CDR3 region has 13 residues. V was cut by 6 bases and J by 8 bases, with 16 bases left in between. Germline V gives CDR1 MNHNS, CDR2 SASEGT. The DNA of the CDR3 is TGTGCCAGCAGGATAGGGTCTGAGGGGGGCTACACCTTC. Translation gives CASRIGSEGGYTF.

The chain has TRBV6-1 and TRBJ2-3; 7 positions match TRBD1. Trimming cost V 1 base and J 5 bases; bases outside gene matches: 3. Germline loops: CDR1 MNHNS, CDR2 SASEGT. The CDR3 covers 14 residues. CDR3 DNA sequence: TGTGCCAGCAGTGAAGACAGGGGCCTAGATACGCAGTATTTT. Translated, it gives CASSEDRGLDTQYF.

The CDR3: CASSLAAGAYEQYF. CDR3 DNA sequence: TGTGCCAGCAGCTTAGCAGCCGGGGCCTACGAGCAGTACTTC. The J gene is TRBJ2-5, the V gene TRBV7-2; maybe TRBD2 (5 bases). The J call may not be correct, given that the DNA end is closer to TRBJ2-7. Germline V lookup: CDR1 SGHTA, CDR2 FQGNSA. This CDR3 is 14 amino acids long.

As concerns this clone: Other DNA sequences in this specimen translate into the identical CDR3. The V gene is TRBV5-1, the J gene TRBJ2-7, with D unclear. Germline V lookup: CDR1 SGHRS, CDR2 YFSETQ. The CDR3 has 14 residues. Trimming shortened V by 0 bases and J by 3 bases, and 10 bases separated the two germline ends. The CDR3: CASSLATANYEQYF. The CDR3 DNA follows: TGCGCCAGCAGCTTGGCAACAGCCAACTACGAGCAGTACTTC.

The V call is TRBV5-4, the J call TRBJ2-5; TRBD2 matches 9 bases. J gave up 8 bases and V 4 bases, and 6 bases lay outside the gene matches. Germline CDR1 SGHNT, CDR2 YYREEE (reference sequence). The CDR3 spans 13 residues. The CDR3 reads CASSGGGGRTQYF. CDR3 DNA: TGTGCCAGCAGCGGCGGGGGGGGGCGTACCCAGTACTTC.

As to this clone: At one end the junction does not follow the germline gene, possibly because of a read error. J is TRBJ2-7 and V is TRBV30; the D gene is possibly TRBD2 (5 bases). The CDR3 is 11 amino acids. Germline CDR1 GTSNPN, CDR2 SVGIG (reference sequence). CDR3 in DNA: TGTGCCTGGAGTGGAGGAGGCAGCGTCTTCTTC. It is translated as CAWSGGGSVFF.

The CDR3 DNA reads TGCGCCAGCAGCCAAGTTGGACCGAACGGAGAACTGTTTTTT. It encodes CASSQVGPNGELFF. V gene TRBV4-3 combines with J gene TRBJ1-4, with no clear D. Germline V gene data show CDR1 as LGHNA and CDR2 as YSLEER. The V end lost 1 base, the J end lost 12 bases, and 15 bases lay between the germline ends. This CDR3 has 14 residues.

The V gene is TRBV5-1, the J gene TRBJ2-1; maybe TRBD1 (5 bases). The CDR3 spans 15 residues. V gave up 1 base and J gave up 5 bases, with 13 bases separating them. The germline gives CDR1 SGHRS, CDR2 YFSETQ. As DNA, the CDR3 is TGCGCCAGCAGCTTGAGGCAGGGCCTGAACAATGAGCAGTTCTTC. Translated: CASSLRQGLNNEQFF.

This chain uses TRBV5-5 with TRBJ2-5, with TRBD1 as a possible D gene (6 bases). The germline CDR1 and CDR2 sequences are SGHKS and YYEKEE (reference sequence). Trimming removed 3 bases at V and 3 bases at J, with 9 bases between. The length of the CDR3 is 13 residues. The CDR3 DNA reads as TGTGCCAGCAGCTCAGCAGGGGAAGAGACCCAGTACTTC. Protein sequence: CASSSAGEETQYF. Full variable domain (missing parts from reference TRBV5-5 and TRBJ2-5): DAGVTQSPTHLIKTRGQQVTLRCSPISGHKSVSWYQQVLGQGPQFIFQYYEKEERGRGNFPDRFSARQFPNYSSELNVNALLLGDSALYLCASSSAGEETQYFGPGTRLLVL.

Concerning this clone itself: Other DNA sequences in the same sample also yield this CDR3. The rearrangement links TRBV7-3 to TRBJ2-6; D is ambiguous. The CDR3 is 14 residues long. Germline CDR1 is SGHTA and CDR2 is FQGTGA. Trimming left V 4 bases short and J 1 base short, with 5 bases between. This CDR3 is CASSSGSGANVLTF. The CDR3 bases are TGTGCCAGCAGCTCGGGTTCTGGGGCCAACGTCCTGACTTTC.

V is TRBV7-6 and J is TRBJ2-3; D gene ambiguous. CDR1 and CDR2 from the germline V gene are SGHVS and FNYEAQ. Trimming removed 1 base at V and 5 bases at J, with 10 bases between. The CDR3 totals 14 residues. Here the CDR3 DNA reads TGTGCCAGCAGCTTAGGTAGCAGAGGAGATACGCAGTATTTT. Its protein is CASSLGSRGDTQYF. The full variable domain, rest sourced from reference TRBV7-6 and TRBJ2-3, is GAGVSQSPRYKVTKRGQDVALRCDPISGHVSLYWYRQALGQGPEFLTYFNYEAQQDKSGLPNDRFSAERPEGSISTLTIQRTEQRDSAMYRCASSLGSRGDTQYFGPGTRLTVL.